This TCR beta chain was sequenced in a study of HIV-infected patients and healthy controls. The CDR3 runs 12 residues. Germline values: CDR1 SQVTM, CDR2 ANQGSEA. The germline V and J ends were trimmed by 4 bases and 0 bases, with 5 bases remaining between them. Study-wide results and limits: Healthy controls carried many MAIT alpha-chain CDR3s, while HIV+ repertoires had few. During therapy, HIV-associated CDR3s fell significantly in frequency, while CMV-associated CDR3s did not change significantly. Significant mean usage differences between HIV-infected patients and controls involved eight alpha and eight beta V genes.

500 ng RNA was reverse transcribed with alpha and beta constant-region primers. Separate chain-specific third strand synthesis with multiplexing indices produced the alpha and beta libraries. A 5' RACE adapter with a random hexamer and the SP2 primer site was joined to cDNA. TCRdb processed the 5' RACE reads anew with MiXCR; each CDR3 protein has one entry. The sample shows 9,000 to 15,000 distinct CDR3 sequences, 5% to 5.5% of them seen only once. Whole blood was used without fractionation, so all unsorted peripheral T cells were included. By proportion, this clonotype is medium-sized (0.01 to 0.1%). The antigen remains undetermined.

J is TRBJ2-3 and V is TRBV29-1; no definite D call. The sequence came from an adult in good health. Source material: blood. The CDR3, as DNA: TGCAGCGTTGTCTATAGCACAGATACGCAGTATTTT. Translation: CSVVYSTDTQYF.